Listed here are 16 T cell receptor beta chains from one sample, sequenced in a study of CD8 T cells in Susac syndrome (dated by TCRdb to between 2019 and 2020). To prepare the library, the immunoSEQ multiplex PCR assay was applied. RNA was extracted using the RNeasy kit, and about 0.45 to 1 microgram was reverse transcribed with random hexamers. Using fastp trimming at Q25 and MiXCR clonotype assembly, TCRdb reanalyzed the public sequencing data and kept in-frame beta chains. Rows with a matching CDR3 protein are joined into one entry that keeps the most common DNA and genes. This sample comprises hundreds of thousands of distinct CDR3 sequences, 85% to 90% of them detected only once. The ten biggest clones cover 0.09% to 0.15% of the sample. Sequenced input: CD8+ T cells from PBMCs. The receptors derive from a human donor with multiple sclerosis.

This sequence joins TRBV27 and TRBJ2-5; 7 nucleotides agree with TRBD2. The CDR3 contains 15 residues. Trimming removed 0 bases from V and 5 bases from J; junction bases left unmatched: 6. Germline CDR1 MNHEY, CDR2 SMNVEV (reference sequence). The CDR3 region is CASSLSGEGPETQYF. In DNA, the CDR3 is TGTGCCAGCAGTTTATCGGGGGAGGGCCCGGAGACCCAGTACTTC.

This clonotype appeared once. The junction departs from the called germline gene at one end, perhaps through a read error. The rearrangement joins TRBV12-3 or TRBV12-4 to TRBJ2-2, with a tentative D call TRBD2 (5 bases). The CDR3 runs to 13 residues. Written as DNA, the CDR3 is TGTGCCAGCAGTTTTAGTTTGACCGGGGAGCCGTTTTTT. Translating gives CASSFSLTGEPFF.

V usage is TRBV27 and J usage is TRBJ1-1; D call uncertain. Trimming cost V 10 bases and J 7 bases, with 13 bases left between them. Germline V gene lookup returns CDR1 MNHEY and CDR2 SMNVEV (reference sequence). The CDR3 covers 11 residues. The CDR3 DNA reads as TGTGCCACCCGTTTGGGGATTGAAGCTTTCTTT. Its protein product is CATRLGIEAFF.

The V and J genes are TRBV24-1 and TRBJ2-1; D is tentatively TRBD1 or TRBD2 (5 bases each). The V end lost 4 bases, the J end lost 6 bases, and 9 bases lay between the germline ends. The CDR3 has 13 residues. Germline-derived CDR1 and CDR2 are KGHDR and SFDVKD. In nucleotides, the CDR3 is TGTGCCACCAGTGAGGGGACGACCAATGAGCAGTTCTTC. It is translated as CATSEGTTNEQFF.

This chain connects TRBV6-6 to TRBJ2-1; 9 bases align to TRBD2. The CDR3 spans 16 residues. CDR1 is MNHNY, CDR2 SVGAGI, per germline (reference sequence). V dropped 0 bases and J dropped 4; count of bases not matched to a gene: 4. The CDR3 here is CASSYSAGGIYNEQFF. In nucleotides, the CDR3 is TGTGCCAGCAGTTACTCTGCGGGAGGGATATACAATGAGCAGTTCTTC.

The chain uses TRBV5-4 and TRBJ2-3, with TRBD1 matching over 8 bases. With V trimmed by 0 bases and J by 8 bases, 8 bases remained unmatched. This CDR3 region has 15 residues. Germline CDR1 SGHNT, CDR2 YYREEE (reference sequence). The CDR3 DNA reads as TGTGCCAGCAGCTTGGGACAGGGGCCAGATCGTACGCAGTATTTT. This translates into CASSLGQGPDRTQYF.

This CDR3 reads CASSVVTSTDTQYF. CDR3 sequence (DNA): TGTGCCAGCAGCGTAGTTACTAGCACAGATACGCAGTATTTT. This chain connects TRBV9 to TRBJ2-3; D ambiguous. The V end lost 0 bases, the J end lost 0 bases, and 5 bases lay between the germline ends. This CDR3 is built from 14 residues. Germline CDR1 and CDR2: SGDLS and YYNGEE.

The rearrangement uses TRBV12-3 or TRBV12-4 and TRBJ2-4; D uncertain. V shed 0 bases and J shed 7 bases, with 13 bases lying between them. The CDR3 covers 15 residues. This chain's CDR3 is CASSLAGPDRNIQYF. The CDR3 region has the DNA TGTGCCAGCAGTTTAGCGGGTCCGGATCGGAACATTCAGTACTTC.

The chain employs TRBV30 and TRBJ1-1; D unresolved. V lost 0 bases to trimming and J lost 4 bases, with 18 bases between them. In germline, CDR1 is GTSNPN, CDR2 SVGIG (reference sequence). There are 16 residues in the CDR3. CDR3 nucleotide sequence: TGTGCCTGGAGTGTACCCCCCGGACGTTTTGGCACTGAAGCTTTCTTT. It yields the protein CAWSVPPGRFGTEAFF.

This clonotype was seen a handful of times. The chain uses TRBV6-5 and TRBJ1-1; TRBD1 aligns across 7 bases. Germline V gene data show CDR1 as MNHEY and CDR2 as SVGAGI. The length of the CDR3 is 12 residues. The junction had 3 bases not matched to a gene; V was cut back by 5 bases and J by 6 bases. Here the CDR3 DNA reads TGTGCCAGCAGTGTAGGGGGCTCTGAAGCTTTCTTT. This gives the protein CASSVGGSEAFF.

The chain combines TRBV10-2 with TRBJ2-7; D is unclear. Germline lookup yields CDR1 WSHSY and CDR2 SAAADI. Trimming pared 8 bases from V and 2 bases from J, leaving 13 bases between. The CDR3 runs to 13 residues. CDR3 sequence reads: CASVVTDTYEQYF. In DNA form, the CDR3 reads TGCGCCAGCGTCGTGACTGATACCTACGAGCAGTACTTC.

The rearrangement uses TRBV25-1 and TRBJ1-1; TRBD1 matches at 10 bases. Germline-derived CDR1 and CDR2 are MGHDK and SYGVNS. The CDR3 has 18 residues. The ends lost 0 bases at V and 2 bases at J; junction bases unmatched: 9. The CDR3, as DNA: TGTGCCAGCAGTGAATATTTTGGGGGGGACAGGGGTAACACTGAAGCTTTCTTT. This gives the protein CASSEYFGGDRGNTEAFF.

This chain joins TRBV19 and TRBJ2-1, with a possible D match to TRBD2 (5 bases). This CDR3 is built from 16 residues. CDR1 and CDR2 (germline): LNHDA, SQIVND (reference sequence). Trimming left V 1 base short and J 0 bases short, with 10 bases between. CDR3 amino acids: CASSIGTAGSYNEQFF. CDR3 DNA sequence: TGTGCCAGTAGTATAGGGACTGCCGGCTCCTACAATGAGCAGTTCTTC.

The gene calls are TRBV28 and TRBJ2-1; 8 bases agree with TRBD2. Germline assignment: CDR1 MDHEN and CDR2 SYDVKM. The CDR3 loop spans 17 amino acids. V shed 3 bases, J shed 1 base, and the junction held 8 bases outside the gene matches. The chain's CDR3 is CASSFSGGLTSYNEQFF. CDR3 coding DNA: TGTGCCAGCAGTTTTTCGGGAGGGCTCACTTCCTACAATGAGCAGTTCTTC.

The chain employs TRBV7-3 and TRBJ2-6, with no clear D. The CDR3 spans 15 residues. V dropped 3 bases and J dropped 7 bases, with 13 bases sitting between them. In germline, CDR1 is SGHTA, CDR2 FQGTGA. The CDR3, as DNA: TGTGCCAGCAGCTTTGGGCCCGCTGCCGCCAACGTCCTGACTTTC. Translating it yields CASSFGPAAANVLTF.

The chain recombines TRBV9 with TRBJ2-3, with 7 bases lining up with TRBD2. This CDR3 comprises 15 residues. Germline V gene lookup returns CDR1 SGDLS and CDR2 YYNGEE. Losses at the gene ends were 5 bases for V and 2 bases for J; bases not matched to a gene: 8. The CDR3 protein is CASRGGSWDTDTQYF. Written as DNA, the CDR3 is TGTGCCAGCAGGGGGGGGAGCTGGGACACAGATACGCAGTATTTT.